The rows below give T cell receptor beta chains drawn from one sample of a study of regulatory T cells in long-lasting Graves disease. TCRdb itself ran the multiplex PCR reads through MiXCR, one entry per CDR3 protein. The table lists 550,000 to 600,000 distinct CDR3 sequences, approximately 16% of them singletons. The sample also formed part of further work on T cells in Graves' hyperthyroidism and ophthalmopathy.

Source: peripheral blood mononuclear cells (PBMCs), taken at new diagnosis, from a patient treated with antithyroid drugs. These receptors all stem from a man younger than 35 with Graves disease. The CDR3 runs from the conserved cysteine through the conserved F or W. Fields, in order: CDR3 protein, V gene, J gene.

CDR3: CASSGQGATQETQYF
V: TRBV9
J: TRBJ2-5

CDR3: CASSFSGTGGATEAFF
V: TRBV6-2/TRBV6-3
J: TRBJ1-1

CDR3: CASSSRDTSYNEQFF
V: TRBV12-3/TRBV12-4
J: TRBJ2-1

CDR3: CASSTRAAGYTF
V: TRBV19
J: TRBJ1-2

CDR3: CSVTGTSRYNEQSF
V: TRBV20-1
J: TRBJ2-1

CDR3: CASSNGLVGNTDTQYF
V: TRBV7-9
J: TRBJ2-3

CDR3: CSARDQENYGYTF
V: TRBV20-1
J: TRBJ1-2

CDR3: CASSFRSNYGYTF
V: TRBV12-3/TRBV12-4
J: TRBJ1-2

CDR3: CASSLGYNEQYF
V: TRBV12-3/TRBV12-4
J: TRBJ2-7

CDR3: CSASQGLRTDTQYF
V: TRBV20-1
J: TRBJ2-3

CDR3: CASSESGLAGETQYF
V: TRBV25-1
J: TRBJ2-5

CDR3: CSARDFRREHSGNTIYF
V: TRBV20-1
J: TRBJ1-3

CDR3: CASSLIATSGRGTGSYEQYF
V: TRBV7-3
J: TRBJ2-7

CDR3: CAWSPGLAGGPKGDTQYF
V: TRBV30
J: TRBJ2-3

CDR3: CASSFGRSTGELLF
V: TRBV12-3/TRBV12-4
J: TRBJ2-2

CDR3: CASSKAWSGEITGELFF
V: TRBV2
J: TRBJ2-2

CDR3: CATSRRTGEVGYTF
V: TRBV15
J: TRBJ1-2

CDR3: CSAGRPDRPQETQYF
V: TRBV20-1
J: -

CDR3: CASSLEANGYGYTF
V: TRBV7-9
J: TRBJ1-2

CDR3: CSARGAEHTGELFF
V: TRBV20-1
J: TRBJ2-2

CDR3: CASSQNRDTQYF
V: TRBV5-4
J: TRBJ2-3

CDR3: CASSDRQGISSPLHF
V: TRBV5-1
J: TRBJ1-6

CDR3: CASRTGTEAFF
V: TRBV12-3/TRBV12-4
J: TRBJ1-1

CDR3: CASSENRDLGAEAFF
V: TRBV6-1
J: TRBJ1-1